This TCR beta chain is drawn from a study of T cell responses to AZD1222 COVID-19 vaccine. For the study at large: Second doses at about 4 or about 12 weeks were pooled. Whole-study findings and limits: In a largely white British group with more females than males, clonal diversity was possibly underestimated.

Clones were read by immunoSEQ multiplex PCR, and TCRdb kept only the in-frame ones, dropping some. The top ten clones hold approximately 5.9% of a sample with more than 100,000 clones, approximately 85% of them seen once. In the case of this clone: Its antigen is currently unknown.

The starting material was peripheral blood, obtained on day 0 of AZD1222 vaccination. This clonotype was sampled from an adult in good health.

This chain's CDR3 is CASSPQRDRAYYGYTF. The CDR3 nucleotides are TGTGCCAGCAGCCCTCAACGGGACAGGGCATATTATGGCTACACCTTC. The chain links TRBV7-8 to TRBJ1-2; the match to TRBD1 covers 9 bases. There are 16 residues in the CDR3. V trimming: 5 bases; J trimming: 5 bases; junction bases outside the gene matches: 12. CDR1 and CDR2 (germline): SGHVS, FQNEAQ.